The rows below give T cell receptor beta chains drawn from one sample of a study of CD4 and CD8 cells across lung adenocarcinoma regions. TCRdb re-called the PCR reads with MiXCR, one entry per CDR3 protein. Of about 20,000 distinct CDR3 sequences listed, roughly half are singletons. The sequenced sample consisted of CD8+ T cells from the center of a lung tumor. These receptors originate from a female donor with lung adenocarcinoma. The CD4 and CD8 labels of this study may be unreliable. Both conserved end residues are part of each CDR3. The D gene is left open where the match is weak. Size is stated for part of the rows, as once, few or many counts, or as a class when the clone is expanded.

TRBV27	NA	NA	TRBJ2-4	CASSLRYHDTQYF	TGTGCCAGCAGTCTCCGGTACCATGACACTCAGTACTTC
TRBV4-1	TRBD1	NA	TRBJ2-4	CASSQDFRGRIQYF	TGCGCCAGCAGCCAAGATTTCAGGGGGCGCATTCAGTACTTC
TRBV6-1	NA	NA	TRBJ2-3	CVSGLRAKNIQYF	TGTGTCTCGGGGCTTAGAGCGAAAAATATTCAGTATTTT
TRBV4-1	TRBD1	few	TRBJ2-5	CASSPGTEQETQYF	TGCGCCAGCAGCCCAGGGACAGAACAAGAGACCCAGTACTTC
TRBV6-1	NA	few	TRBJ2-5	CARGGGGRDPDTQYF	TGTGCCAGGGGGGGGGGGGGCCGGGACCCAGATACCCAGTACTTC
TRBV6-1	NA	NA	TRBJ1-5	CASTNLAGWDQPQHF	TGTGCCAGCACCAACCTCGCAGGGTGGGATCAGCCCCAGCATTTT
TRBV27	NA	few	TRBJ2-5	CASSLWGRGTQYF	TGTGCCAGCAGTTTATGGGGTAGGGGGACCCAGTACTTC
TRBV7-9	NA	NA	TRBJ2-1	CASSFALAPEQFF	TGTGCCAGCAGCTTCGCCCTAGCACCTGAGCAGTTCTTC
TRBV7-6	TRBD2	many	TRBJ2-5	CASSLLAGQETQYF	TGTGCCAGCAGCTTGCTAGCGGGTCAAGAGACCCAGTACTTC
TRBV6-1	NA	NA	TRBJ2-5	CASSQLQVDQETQYF	TGTGCCAGCAGTCAACTTCAGGTGGATCAAGAGACCCAGTACTTC
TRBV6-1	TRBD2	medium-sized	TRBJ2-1	CATLAGWGNEQFF	TGTGCCACACTAGCGGGATGGGGCAATGAGCAGTTCTTC
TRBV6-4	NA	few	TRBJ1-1	CASSDRGSGTEAFF	TGTGCCAGCAGTGACAGGGGGTCGGGCACTGAAGCTTTCTTT
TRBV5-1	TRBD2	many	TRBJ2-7	CASSLVASGRLEQYF	TGCGCCAGCAGCTTGGTTGCTAGCGGGAGGCTTGAGCAGTACTTC
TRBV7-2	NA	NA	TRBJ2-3	CASSVAGLQGKDTQYF	TGTGCCAGCAGCGTGGCGGGGCTGCAGGGCAAAGATACGCAGTACTTT
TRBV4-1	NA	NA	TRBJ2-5	CASSQSPRGQETQYF	TGCGCCAGCAGCCAATCCCCCCGTGGACAAGAGACCCAGTACTTC
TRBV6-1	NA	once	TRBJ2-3	CASSPATDTQYF	TGTGCCAGCAGTCCAGCCACAGATACGCAGTATTTT
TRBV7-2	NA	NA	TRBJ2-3	CASSLVGAGTGRGNGDTETQYF	NA
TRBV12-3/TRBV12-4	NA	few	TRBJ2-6	CASSHQVSGANVLTF	TGTGCCAGCAGCCACCAGGTCTCTGGGGCCAACGTCCTGACTTTC
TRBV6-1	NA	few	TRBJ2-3	CASSSVADSTDTQYF	TGTGCCAGCAGTAGCGTAGCGGATAGCACAGATACGCAGTATTTT
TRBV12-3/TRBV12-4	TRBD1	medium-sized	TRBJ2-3	CASSAPGTGFRNTDTQYF	TGTGCCAGCAGTGCCCCCGGGACAGGGTTTCGGAACACAGATACGCAGTATTTT
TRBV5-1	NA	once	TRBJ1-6	CASSSRDTNSPLHF	TGCGCCAGCAGCTCCCGGGACACAAATTCACCCCTCCACTTT
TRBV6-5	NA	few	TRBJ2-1	CASTNSWGTANNEQFF	TGTGCCAGCACTAACTCCTGGGGGACCGCTAACAATGAGCAGTTCTTC
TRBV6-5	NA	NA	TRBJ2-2	CASSYPGSGTGELFF	TGTGCCAGCAGTTACCCGGGGTCGGGCACCGGGGAGCTGTTTTTT
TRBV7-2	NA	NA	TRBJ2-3	CASSAQTSTDTQYF	TGTGCCAGCAGCGCTCAAACTAGCACAGATACGCAGTATTTT
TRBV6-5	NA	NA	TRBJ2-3	CASSYSWGDTQYF	TGTGCCAGCAGTTACTCGTGGGGAGATACGCAGTATTTT
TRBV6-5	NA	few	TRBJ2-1	CASSYTGYRDFHNEQFF	TGTGCCAGCAGTTACACCGGTTACCGGGACTTCCACAATGAGCAGTTCTTC
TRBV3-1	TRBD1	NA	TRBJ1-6	CASSQDADLTGYYNSPLHF	TGTGCCAGCAGCCAAGATGCTGACCTGACAGGGTACTATAATTCACCCCTCCACTTT
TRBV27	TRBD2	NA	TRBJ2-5	CARGPGGGDPETQYF	TGTGCCAGGGGTCCCGGGGGGGGGGACCCAGAGACGCAGTATTTC
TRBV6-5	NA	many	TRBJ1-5	CASSYTGPASSNQPQHF	TGTGCCAGCAGTTACACCGGCCCGGCCAGTAGCAATCAGCCCCAGCATTTT
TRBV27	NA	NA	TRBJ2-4	CASSLSPGRAAKNIQYF	TGTGCCAGCAGTTTATCACCGGGACGAGCAGCCAAAAACATTCAGTACTTC
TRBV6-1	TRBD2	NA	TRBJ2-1	CASTSKGLAGEEQFF	TGTGCCAGCACATCCAAGGGACTAGCGGGAGAAGAGCAGTTCTTC
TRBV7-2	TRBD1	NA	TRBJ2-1	CASSKGQAASAAQFF	TGTGCCAGCAGCAAGGGACAGGCCGCATCGGCGGCCCAGTTCTTC
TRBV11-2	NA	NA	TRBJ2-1	CASSQVRDYNEQFF	TGTGCCAGCAGCCAGGTAAGGGACTACAATGAGCAGTTCTTC
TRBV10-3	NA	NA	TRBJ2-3	CAIRTADTQYF	TGTGCCATCAGGACTGCAGATACGCAGTATTTT
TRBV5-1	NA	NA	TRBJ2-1	CASSPGAASNTQFF	TGCGCCAGCAGCCCCGGGGCTGCGTCAAATACGCAGTTCTTC
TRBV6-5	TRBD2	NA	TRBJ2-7	CASSYSPGLTYEQYF	TGTGCCAGCAGTTACTCCCCGGGACTAACCTACGAGCAGTACTTC
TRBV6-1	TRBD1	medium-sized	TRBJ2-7	CASRDSGTGTYEQYF	TGTGCCAGCAGGGATTCCGGGACAGGGACGTACGAGCAGTACTTC
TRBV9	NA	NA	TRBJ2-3	CASSVGTGVATDTQYF	TGTGCCAGCAGCGTAGGAACGGGGGTAGCGACAGATACGCAGTATTTT
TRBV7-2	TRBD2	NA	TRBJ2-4	CASSFSGGLAKDIQYF	TGTGCCAGCAGCTTTAGCGGAGGACTAGCCAAAGACATTCAGTACTTC
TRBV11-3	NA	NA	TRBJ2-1	CASSLDRWGEQFF	TGTGCCAGCAGCTTAGATCGATGGGGTGAGCAGTTCTTC
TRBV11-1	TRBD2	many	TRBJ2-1	CASSLAPSGWDNEQFF	TGTGCCAGCAGCTTAGCGCCTAGCGGATGGGACAATGAGCAGTTCTTC
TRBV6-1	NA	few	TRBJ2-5	CASNRYPTNREETQYF	TGTGCCAGCAACCGTTACCCGACAAATCGTGAAGAGACCCAGTACTTC
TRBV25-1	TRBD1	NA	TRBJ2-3	CAGRGQGTKDMQYF	TGTGCCGGCAGGGGGCAGGGAACCAAAGACATGCAGTATTTT
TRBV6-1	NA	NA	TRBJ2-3	CARSDGGRDTDTQYF	TGTGCCAGGAGTGATGGGGGGCGTGACACAGATACGCAGTATTTT
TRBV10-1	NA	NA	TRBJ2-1	CASSLGRGAHEQFF	TGCGCCAGCAGCCTTGGTAGGGGGGCCCATGAGCAGTTCTTC
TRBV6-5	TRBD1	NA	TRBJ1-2	CASSYLGQGGNYGYTF	TGTGCCAGCAGTTACCTGGGACAGGGAGGCAACTATGGCTACACCTTC
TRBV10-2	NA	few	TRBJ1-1	CASSLKDLNTEAFF	TGCGCCAGCAGTCTTAAGGACCTGAACACTGAAGCTTTCTTT
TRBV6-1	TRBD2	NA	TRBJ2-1	CASSLAGPNNEQFF	TGTGCCAGCTCCCTAGCGGGACCGAACAATGAGCAGTTCTTC
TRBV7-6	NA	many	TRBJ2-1	CASSLEVGIYNEQFF	TGTGCCAGCAGCTTAGAGGTGGGCATTTACAATGAGCAGTTCTTC
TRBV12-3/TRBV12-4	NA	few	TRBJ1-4	CASSSRGGDEKLFF	TGTGCCAGCAGTTCTCGGGGGGGGGATGAAAAACTGTTTTTT
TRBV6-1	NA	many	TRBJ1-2	CASSGRFVNYGYTF	TGTGCCAGCAGCGGACGGTTTGTTAACTATGGCTACACCTTC
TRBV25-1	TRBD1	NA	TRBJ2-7	CASRGTARIEQYF	TGTGCCAGCAGGGGGACAGCGAGAATTGAGCAGTACTTC
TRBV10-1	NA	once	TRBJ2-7	CGAGQGRRDQDTQYF	TGCGGCGCGGGTCAAGGGAGACGGGACCAAGATACGCAGTACTTC
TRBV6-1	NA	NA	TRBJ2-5	CASIWSSDPDTQYF	TGTGCCAGCATATGGTCTTCAGACCCAGATACCCAGTACTTT
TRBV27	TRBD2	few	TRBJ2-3	CASRATGLAGQSSTDTQYF	TGTGCCAGCAGAGCCACGGGGCTAGCGGGACAGTCTAGCACAGATACGCAGTATTTT
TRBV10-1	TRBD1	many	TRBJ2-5	CARKPPPGQGGSRKETQYF	TGCGCCAGGAAGCCCCCACCGGGACAGGGGGGCTCTCGGAAAGAGACCCAGTACTTC